This TCR beta chain was retrieved from a study of vaccination and CD4 T cells after COVID-19. Study-wide context: Participants received two doses of either BNT162b2 or mRNA-1273 vaccine. Overlapping spike peptides of SARS-CoV-2, HCoV-NL63, HCoV-OC43 and HCoV-229E were used, and cells were stimulated with them.

This clonotype came up a few times. The antigen is undetermined. Whole-study results and caveats: 304 of 307 vaccine-specific clones from convalescent patients were spike mono-reactive.

Sequencing of cultured CD4+ T cell DNA used the Oncomine TCR Beta short-read assay. Via MiXCR, TCRdb re-called the PCR reads, giving one row per CDR3 protein. In the table there are about 20,000 distinct CDR3 sequences, roughly 29% of which are singletons. This sample's treatment: 10-day PBMC culture with coronavirus spike peptide pools or control peptides (ViraFEST assay). Following expansion of antigen-specific T cells with peptide pools, ViraFEST then sequenced TCRs. The sequence was collected from a human donor with COVID-19. The sequenced sample was cultured CD4+ T cells from blood.

The DNA of the CDR3 is TGCAGTGCTAGAGTTGACGGTAATAGCAATCAGCCCCAGCATTTT. Translating it yields CSARVDGNSNQPQHF. This chain connects TRBV20-1 to TRBJ1-5, with D uncertain. The V end lost 1 base, the J end lost 0 bases, and 10 bases lay between the germline ends. The CDR3 covers 15 residues. The germline CDR1 and CDR2 sequences are DFQATT and SNEGSKA (reference sequence).